This T cell receptor (beta chain) is drawn from a study of blood T cell repertoires in COVID-19. Looking at the study overall: Acute and convalescent COVID-19 specimens originated in the United States, Italy and Spain. PBMCs, B-cell-depleted T cells, or T cells provided the cDNA or gDNA that made up the material.

Data came from immunoSEQ multiplex PCR; TCRdb stores just in-frame clones and leaves some out. The profile shows approximately 72,000 clones, approximately 85% of them singletons. This CDR3 region has 14 residues. CDR1 is SGHTA, CDR2 FQGNSA, per germline. V was shortened by 2 bases and J by 3 bases, with 11 bases between the two germline ends. This clonotype was sampled from an elderly woman with active or convalescent COVID-19. Source material: peripheral blood. V usage is TRBV7-2 and J usage is TRBJ2-7; a weak D match, TRBD1 (6 bases). The CDR3 sequence: CASSLRGRGYEQYF. The CDR3 coding sequence is TGTGCCAGCAGCTTAAGAGGCAGGGGCTACGAGCAGTACTTC.